This TCR beta chain was recorded in a study of blood T cell repertoires in COVID-19. This CDR3 spans 10 amino acids. Germline CDR1 and CDR2: DFQATT and SNEGSKA (reference sequence). Trimming cost V 4 bases and J 7 bases, with 5 bases left between them. Sequencing was performed with immunoSEQ multiplex PCR; in TCRdb, only in-frame clones are kept and a portion is missing. This sample has a few hundred thousand clones; 85% to 90% occur once, and the top ten carry under 3.5%. Seattle patients were enrolled during active infection and followed longitudinally. Sequencing input: peripheral blood. The gene calls are TRBV20-1 and TRBJ2-1; maybe TRBD2 (5 bases). The origin of this receptor is a woman in her 30s with COVID-19, enrolled during active disease. CDR3 DNA sequence: TGCAGTGCTAAGCGGAATGAGCAGTTCTTC. Its protein is CSAKRNEQFF.